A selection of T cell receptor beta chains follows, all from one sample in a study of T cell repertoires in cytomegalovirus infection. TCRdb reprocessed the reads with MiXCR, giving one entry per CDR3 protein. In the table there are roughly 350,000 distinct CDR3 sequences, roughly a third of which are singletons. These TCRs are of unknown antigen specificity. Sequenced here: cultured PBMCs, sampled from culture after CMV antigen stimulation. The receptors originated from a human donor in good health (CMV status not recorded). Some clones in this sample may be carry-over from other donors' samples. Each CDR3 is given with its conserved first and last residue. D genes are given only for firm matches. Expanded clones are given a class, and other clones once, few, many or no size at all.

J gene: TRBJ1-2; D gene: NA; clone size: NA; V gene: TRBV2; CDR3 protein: CARSTYYQDTDGYTF; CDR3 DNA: TGTGCCAGGAGCACTTATTACCAAGACACCGATGGCTACACCTTC
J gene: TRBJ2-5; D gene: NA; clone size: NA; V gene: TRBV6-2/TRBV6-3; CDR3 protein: CASDSQETQYF; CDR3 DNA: TGTGCCAGCGACAGTCAGGAGACCCAGTACTTC
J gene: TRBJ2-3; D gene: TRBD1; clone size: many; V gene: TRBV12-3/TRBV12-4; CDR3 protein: CASSRQGRPDTQYF; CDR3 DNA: TGTGCCAGCAGCCGACAGGGGAGGCCAGATACGCAGTATTTT
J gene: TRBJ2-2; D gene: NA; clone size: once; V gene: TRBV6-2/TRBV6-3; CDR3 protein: CASSYGTTNTGELFF; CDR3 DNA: TGTGCCAGCAGTTATGGCACTACGAACACCGGGGAGCTGTTTTTT
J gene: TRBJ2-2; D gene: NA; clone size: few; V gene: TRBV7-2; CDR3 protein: CASSLQKRAGELFF; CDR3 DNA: TGTGCCAGCAGCTTGCAGAAGCGGGCCGGGGAGCTGTTTTTT
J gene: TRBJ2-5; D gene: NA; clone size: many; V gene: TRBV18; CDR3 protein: CASSPLSGTQETQYF; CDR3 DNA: TGTGCCAGCTCACCACTCAGCGGAACCCAAGAGACCCAGTACTTC
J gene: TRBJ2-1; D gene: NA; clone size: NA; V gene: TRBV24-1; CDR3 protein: CATSDAVSNPSNEQFF; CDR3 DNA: TGTGCCACCAGTGATGCTGTCAGTAATCCAAGCAATGAGCAGTTCTTC
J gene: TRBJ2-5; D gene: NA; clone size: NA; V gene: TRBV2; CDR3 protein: CASSYGGGGTQYF; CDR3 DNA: TGTGCCAGCAGTTACGGGGGCGGAGGGACCCAGTACTTC
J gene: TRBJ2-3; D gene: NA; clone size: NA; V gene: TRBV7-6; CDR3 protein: CASSPSQPDTQYF; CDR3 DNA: TGTGCCAGCAGCCCCAGCCAGCCAGATACGCAGTATTTT
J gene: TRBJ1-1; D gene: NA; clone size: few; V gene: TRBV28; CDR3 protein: CASSSTGVSTEAFF; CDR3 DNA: TGTGCCAGCAGTTCCACGGGGGTCTCCACTGAAGCTTTCTTT
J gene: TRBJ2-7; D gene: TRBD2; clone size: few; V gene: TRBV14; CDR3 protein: CASSQASGSYEQYF; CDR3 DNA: TGTGCCAGCAGCCAAGCTAGCGGGAGCTACGAGCAGTACTTC
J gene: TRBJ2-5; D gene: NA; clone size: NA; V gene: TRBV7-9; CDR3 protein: CASSSSRTGGETQYF; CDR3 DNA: TGTGCCAGCAGCTCCAGCCGGACCGGAGGAGAGACCCAGTACTTC
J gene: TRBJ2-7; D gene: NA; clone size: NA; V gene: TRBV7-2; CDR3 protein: CASSLARGVSYEQYF; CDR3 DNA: TGTGCCAGCAGCTTAGCCAGGGGGGTGTCCTACGAGCAGTACTTC
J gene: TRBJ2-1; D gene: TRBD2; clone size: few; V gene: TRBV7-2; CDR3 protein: CASSLQPSGNSYNEQFF; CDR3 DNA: TGTGCCAGCAGCTTACAGCCTAGCGGGAACTCCTACAATGAGCAGTTCTTC